This is a list of T cell receptor beta chains from one sample in a study of regulatory T cells in long-lasting Graves disease. TCRdb re-called the multiplex PCR reads through MiXCR, storing one row per CDR3 protein. The table shows around 460,000 distinct CDR3 sequences, with around a fifth occurring only once. Sequencing was performed on peripheral blood mononuclear cells (PBMCs), taken when the disease was refractory, from a patient treated with antithyroid drugs. These receptors all stem from a female donor with Graves disease. Each CDR3 is given with its conserved first and last residue. D genes are given only for firm matches. The size of a clone is reported for some rows only, either as once, few or many, or as a class for expanded clones.

>TRBV19|TRBD2|.|TRBJ2-2
TGTGCCAGTAGTATCGGGAGGGACCGGGAGCTGTTTTTT
CASSIGRDRELFF
>TRBV20-1|TRBD1|.|TRBJ1-6
TGCCGGGCAGGGGGCGCAGGGAATTCACCCCTCCACTTT
CRAGGAGNSPLHF
>TRBV11-2|.|.|TRBJ1-1
TGTGCCAGCTCTGTGCAGGTGGGCACTGAAGCTTTCTTT
CASSVQVGTEAFF
>TRBV7-8|.|.|TRBJ2-3
TGTGCCAGCAGCTTATATTCGAGGGGAACAGATACGCAGTATTTT
CASSLYSRGTDTQYF
>TRBV20-1|.|few|TRBJ2-5
TGCAGTGCTTTTCTATGGGGGACGTCTAGAGAGACCCAGTACTTC
CSAFLWGTSRETQYF
>TRBV6-1|TRBD1|many|TRBJ2-7
TGTGCCAGCACCAGAACCCCGGGACAGGGGGCAACCTACGAGCAGTACTTC
CASTRTPGQGATYEQYF
>TRBV28|TRBD1|few|TRBJ2-7
TGTGCCAGCAGTACCGGGACAGGTCGATACGAGCAGTACTTC
CASSTGTGRYEQYF
>TRBV11-2|.|.|TRBJ2-1
TGTGCCAGCAGCTTAGTTGTCGAGACCCAGTTCTTC
CASSLVVETQFF
>TRBV7-2|.|.|TRBJ1-4
TGTGCCAGCAATCAGGGCATAAGTGAAAAACTGTTTTTT
CASNQGISEKLFF
>TRBV2|.|once|TRBJ1-1
TGTGCCAGCAGTGTGAGGGAAGGCGAAGCTTTCTTT
CASSVREGEAFF
>TRBV12-3/TRBV12-4|TRBD1|many|TRBJ1-5
TGTGCCAGCAGTTCGGGACAGGGCATCCCCTTTAGCAATCAGCCCCAGCATTTT
CASSSGQGIPFSNQPQHF
>TRBV2|TRBD2|many|TRBJ2-7
TGTGCCAGCACGGGGGGGGAGCAGTACTTC
CASTGGEQYF
>TRBV19|TRBD1|few|TRBJ2-7
TGTGCCAGTAGTGTACAGGGGCCCTATTCCTACGAGCAGTACTTC
CASSVQGPYSYEQYF
>TRBV7-2|TRBD2|many|TRBJ2-7
TGTGCCAGCAGCATTCAGGGACTAGCGCTTAACGAGCAGTACTTC
CASSIQGLALNEQYF
>TRBV6-1|.|.|TRBJ1-3
TGTGCCAGCAGTCCCCCCACCGCCCGGGACCGCCAGTTGAGTTTCGGAAACACCATATATTTT
CASSPPTARDRQLSFGNTIYF
>TRBV10-1|.|.|TRBJ2-6
TGCGCCACCCTAAGAACCAACGTTTGCTCTGGGGCCAACGTCCTGACTTTC
CATLRTNVCSGANVLTF
>TRBV2|.|few|TRBJ2-1
TGTGCCAGCACTACGGGACTTGGGGACAATGAGCAGTTCTTC
CASTTGLGDNEQFF
>TRBV4-1|.|.|TRBJ1-1
TGCGCCAGCAGCCATCGCTTGAGCACTGAAGCTTTCTTT
CASSHRLSTEAFF
>TRBV6-2/TRBV6-3|TRBD2|.|TRBJ2-7
TGTGCCAGCAGTGATGGCCCCAGGCGGGGGGTCTCCTACGAGCAGTACTTC
CASSDGPRRGVSYEQYF
>TRBV10-3|.|many|TRBJ1-2
TGTGCCATCAGTGAGACCCCCCCATCCGGGGAGTACACCTTC
CAISETPPSGEYTF
>TRBV5-1|.|.|TRBJ1-2
TGCGCCAGCAGCCGGGGCTCTAGGGATGGCTACACCTTC
CASSRGSRDGYTF
>TRBV29-1|TRBD1|.|TRBJ1-2
TGCAGCGTTGATCTCATTCCGGGACAGTGTGGCCGGACCTTC
CSVDLIPGQCGRTF
>TRBV10-3|TRBD1|few|TRBJ1-5
TGTGCCATCAGTGAGTCTCAGGGGGGGCAGGGATATCAGCCCCAGCATTTT
CAISESQGGQGYQPQHF
>TRBV10-3|.|few|TRBJ1-1
TGTGCCATCAGTGAGTCAGCACCTAACACTGAAGCTTTCTTT
CAISESAPNTEAFF
>TRBV20-1|TRBD1|many|TRBJ1-6
TGCAGTGCCGGGACAGGGGACTCACCCCTCCACTTT
CSAGTGDSPLHF